This record looks at one TCR beta chain sequence and its context. Its specificity is not known. In germline, CDR1 is SGHTA, CDR2 FQGNSA. This CDR3 has 11 amino acids. With 4 bases removed from V and 15 bases from J, the gap between germline ends came to 10 bases. This record belongs to a study of memory CD4+ T cells and cytomegalovirus serostatus. Study background: Donors were healthy Belgian adults, 10 or so CMV seropositive and about 24 seronegative.

Assay used: immunoSEQ multiplex PCR; TCRdb lists only in-frame clones, some missing. The data contain under 55,000 clones, around 80% of them singletons. The sort gate was single viable CD3+CD4+CD8-CD45RO+ cells for memory CD4+ T cells. Study-level points and caveats: Of 150 to 200 reported CMV TCRbeta sequences, about 67 were found in memory CD4+ repertoires. Repertoires predicted CMV serostatus with median bootstrapped AUC of about 0.96. The CMV-associated TCR signature appears largely within the CD4+ memory repertoire.

Material: memory CD4+ T cells from blood. The TCR was taken from an adult in good health and CMV-seronegative. V is TRBV7-2 and J is TRBJ1-6, with D hard to call. The CDR3 is CASSYQAFLHF. As DNA, the CDR3 is TGTGCCAGCAGCTATCAGGCATTCCTCCACTTT.